The T cell receptor beta chain described here comes from a study of T cell responses to AZD1222 COVID-19 vaccine. Study-wide results and limits: Recipients of AZD1222 seropositive at baseline numbered only 5 to 7.

Concerning this clone itself: The antigen is not known.

Profiling relied on immunoSEQ multiplex PCR, and the TCRdb table lists in-frame clones only, not all of them. The table has approximately 180,000 clones, 75% to 90% seen once; the top ten hold about 3%. Germline values: CDR1 MNHEY, CDR2 SVGAGI. V was shortened by 6 bases and J by 1 base, with 12 bases between the two germline ends. The CDR3 contains 14 residues. The specimen was peripheral blood, collected on day 0 of AZD1222 vaccination. V gene TRBV6-5 combines with J gene TRBJ1-1; D gene unclear. This clonotype was sampled from an adult in good health. The CDR3 bases are TGTGCCAGCAGCCGGACGGCCACGAACACTGAAGCTTTCTTT. This sequence encodes CASSRTATNTEAFF.